The 10 T cell receptor beta chains below come from one sample, sequenced in a study of technical replicates of blood from a few donors. TCRdb's copy holds only in-frame clones and misses some; the assay was immunoSEQ multiplex PCR. The table records approximately 87,000 clones, 91% of them present only once. The sequenced sample consisted of T cells isolated from PBMCs. These receptors were collected from a human donor in good health. Some clones in this sample may be carry-over from other donors' samples.

The gene calls are TRBV28 and TRBJ2-7; 8 bases fit TRBD2. Trimming at V came to 7 bases and at J to 3 bases, leaving 5 bases not matched to a gene. CDR1 is MDHEN, CDR2 SYDVKM, per germline. The CDR3 is made up of 13 amino acids. The DNA of the CDR3 is TGTGCCAGCACGGGAGGGGCATTCTACGAGCAGTACTTC. The encoded protein is CASTGGAFYEQYF.

The V gene is TRBV28, the J gene TRBJ2-7, with D unclear. Germline V lookup: CDR1 MDHEN, CDR2 SYDVKM. V was trimmed by 5 bases and J by 2 bases, leaving 7 bases between them. The CDR3 loop spans 12 amino acids. The CDR3 DNA reads as TGTGCCAGCAGTCAAGCTACCTACGAGCAGTACTTC. Its protein product is CASSQATYEQYF. Full variable domain (remainder filled in from reference TRBV28 and TRBJ2-7): DVKVTQSSRYLVKRTGEKVFLECVQDMDHENMFWYRQDPGLGLRLIYFSYDVKMKEKGDIPEGYSVSREKKERFSLILESASTNQTSMYLCASSQATYEQYFGPGTRLTVT.

V usage is TRBV7-3 and J usage is TRBJ2-1; tentatively, D is TRBD2 (5 bases). V dropped 0 bases and J dropped 3 bases, with 15 bases sitting between them. Germline V gene lookup returns CDR1 SGHTA and CDR2 FQGTGA. CDR3 length: 17 residues. CDR3 bases: TGTGCCAGCAGCTTAACCCTCTCTAGCAATAGCTACAATGAGCAGTTCTTC. Protein sequence: CASSLTLSSNSYNEQFF.

Here the CDR3 reads CASSHQTGWSTEAFF. The DNA of the CDR3 is TGTGCCAGCAGCCACCAGACAGGGTGGAGCACTGAAGCTTTCTTT. This chain links TRBV4-2 with TRBJ1-1; 7 positions agree with TRBD1. The CDR3 sequence is 15 residues long. The germline V gene has CDR1 LGHNA and CDR2 YNFKEQ. V lost 3 bases, J lost 4 bases, and 8 bases stayed unmatched.

In DNA form, the CDR3 reads TGTGCCAGTAGTAGGGGAGCCTCCCCTGGAAACACCATATATTTT. It encodes CASSRGASPGNTIYF. This rearrangement joins TRBV19 to TRBJ1-3; no clear D. Trimming cost V 4 bases and J 2 bases, with 12 bases left between them. CDR3 length equals 15 residues. Germline CDR1 and CDR2: LNHDA and SQIVND (reference sequence).

This chain links TRBV7-4 with TRBJ2-2, with 8 nucleotides matching TRBD2. Germline CDR1 is SGHVT and CDR2 is SQSDAQ. The CDR3 runs 21 residues. Germline trimming cut 2 bases from V and 1 base from J; bases unmatched to any gene: 18. The CDR3 coding sequence is TGTGCCAGCAGCTTACTAACTCCCGCTAGCGGGCGAATGAAGAACACCGGGGAGCTGTTTTTT. Translation gives CASSLLTPASGRMKNTGELFF. The whole variable domain, filled in from reference TRBV7-4 and TRBJ2-2, reads GAGVSQSPRYKVAKRGRDVALRCDSISGHVTLYWYRQTLGQGSEVLTYSQSDAQRDKSGRPSGRFSAERPERSVSTLKIQRTEQGDSAVYLCASSLLTPASGRMKNTGELFFGEGSRLTVL.

CDR3 in amino acids: CASSEWGEREETQYF. The CDR3 DNA is TGTGCCAGCAGCGAATGGGGGGAACGGGAAGAGACCCAGTACTTC. The chain joins TRBV27 to TRBJ2-5, with D perhaps matching TRBD2 (6 bases). CDR1 and CDR2 (germline): MNHEY, SMNVEV (reference sequence). The CDR3 loop spans 15 amino acids. V was cut by 6 bases and J by 3 bases, with 17 bases left in between.

J is TRBJ2-7 and V is TRBV19, with D tentatively TRBD2 (6 bases). Trimming shortened V by 6 bases and J by 4 bases, and 13 bases separated the two germline ends. Germline CDR1 is LNHDA and CDR2 is SQIVND (reference sequence). The CDR3 extends over 13 amino acids. CDR3 loop: CASSYGSDYEQYF. CDR3 bases: TGTGCCAGTAGCTACGGGAGCGATTACGAGCAGTACTTC.

This sequence joins TRBV27 and TRBJ2-7; D is undetermined. Trimming removed 4 bases at V and 3 bases at J, with 10 bases between. Per germline, CDR1 MNHEY and CDR2 SMNVEV (reference sequence). The CDR3 sequence is 13 residues long. CDR3 sequence: CASSYGSDYEQYF. The CDR3 nucleotides are TGTGCCAGCAGTTACGGCAGCGACTACGAGCAGTACTTC.

The gene calls are TRBV27 and TRBJ2-7; the D gene is possibly TRBD1 (5 bases). CDR1 is MNHEY and CDR2 is SMNVEV in the germline V gene (reference sequence). Trimming left V 2 bases short and J 5 bases short, with 16 bases between. The CDR3 contains 15 residues. The CDR3 nucleotides read TGTGCCAGCAGTTTAATTAGGGGCTCAGGACACGAGCAGTACTTC. Residues: CASSLIRGSGHEQYF.